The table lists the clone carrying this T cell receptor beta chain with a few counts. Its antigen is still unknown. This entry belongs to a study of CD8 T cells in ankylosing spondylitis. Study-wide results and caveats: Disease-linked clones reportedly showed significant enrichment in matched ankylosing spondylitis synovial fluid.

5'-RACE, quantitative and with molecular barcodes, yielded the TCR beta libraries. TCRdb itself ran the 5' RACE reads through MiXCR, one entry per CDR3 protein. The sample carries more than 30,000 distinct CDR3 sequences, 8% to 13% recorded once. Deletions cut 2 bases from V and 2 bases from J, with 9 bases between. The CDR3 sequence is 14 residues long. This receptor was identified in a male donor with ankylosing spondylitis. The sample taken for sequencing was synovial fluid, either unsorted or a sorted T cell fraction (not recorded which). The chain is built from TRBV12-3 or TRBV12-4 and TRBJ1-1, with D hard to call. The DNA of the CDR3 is TGTGCCAGCAGTTTAACCGGGTATAACACTGAAGCTTTCTTT. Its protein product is CASSLTGYNTEAFF.